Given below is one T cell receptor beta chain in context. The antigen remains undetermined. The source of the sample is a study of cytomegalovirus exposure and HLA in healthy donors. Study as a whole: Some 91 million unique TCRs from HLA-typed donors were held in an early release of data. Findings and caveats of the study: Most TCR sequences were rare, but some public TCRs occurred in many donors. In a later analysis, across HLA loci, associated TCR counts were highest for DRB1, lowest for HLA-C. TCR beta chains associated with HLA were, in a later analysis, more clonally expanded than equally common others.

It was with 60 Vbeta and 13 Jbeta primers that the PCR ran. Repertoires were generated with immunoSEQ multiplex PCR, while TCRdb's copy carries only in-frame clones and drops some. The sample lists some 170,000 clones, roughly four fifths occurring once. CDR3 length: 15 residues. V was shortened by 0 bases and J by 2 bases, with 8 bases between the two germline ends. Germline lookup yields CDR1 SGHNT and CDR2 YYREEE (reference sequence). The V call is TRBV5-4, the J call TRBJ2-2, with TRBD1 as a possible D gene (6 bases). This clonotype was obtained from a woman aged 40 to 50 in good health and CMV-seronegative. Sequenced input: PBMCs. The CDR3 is CASSLGTENTGELFF. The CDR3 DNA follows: TGTGCCAGCAGCTTGGGGACAGAAAACACCGGGGAGCTGTTTTTT.